A single sample gave rise to the 10 T cell receptor beta chains below, sequenced in a study of blood T cell repertoires in COVID-19. Sequencing was performed with immunoSEQ multiplex PCR; in TCRdb, only in-frame clones are kept and a portion is missing. The sample shows around 28,000 clones, about 85% of them seen only once. Material for sequencing was peripheral blood. The receptors stem from a human donor in a cohort sampled during active COVID-19.

The J gene is TRBJ1-2, the V gene TRBV5-1; D is unresolved. This CDR3 spans 14 amino acids. V was pared by 0 bases and J by 6 bases, with 12 bases between. Germline V gene sequence: CDR1 SGHRS, CDR2 YFSETQ. The CDR3 spells CASSLAGNNDGYTF. As DNA, the CDR3 is TGCGCCAGCAGCTTGGCCGGGAACAACGATGGCTACACCTTC.

The CDR3 region has the DNA TGTGCCAGCAGGCAGAGGCCCCCCCCCACCCCAGAGACCCAGTACTTC. This codes for CASRQRPPPTPETQYF. The chain has TRBV7-2 and TRBJ2-5; D uncertain. CDR1 and CDR2 from the germline V gene are SGHTA and FQGNSA. The V gene lost 6 bases and the J gene lost 4 bases, with 21 bases spanning the gap. This CDR3 has 16 residues.

V is TRBV7-2 and J is TRBJ1-2, with a possible D match to TRBD1 (5 bases). The CDR3 is 17 amino acids. V lost 5 bases to trimming and J lost 9 bases, with 28 bases between them. The germline V gene has CDR1 SGHTA and CDR2 FQGNSA. CDR3 in DNA: TGTGCCAGCAGCCCATGGCCTAAAGAGACAGAAGGTTCTTGCTACACCTTC. It codes for CASSPWPKETEGSCYTF. Based on the CDR3 plus reference TRBV7-2 and TRBJ1-2, the full variable domain is GAGVSQSPSNKVTEKGKDVELRCDPISGHTALYWYRQSLGQGLEFLIYFQGNSAPDKSGLPSDRFSAERTGGSVSTLTIQRTQQEDSAVYLCASSPWPKETEGSCYTFGSGTRLTVV.

V and J are TRBV4-1 and TRBJ1-1; no firm D call. The CDR3 has 14 residues. V lost 5 bases and J lost 4, with 14 bases in between. Germline V gene lookup returns CDR1 MGHRA and CDR2 YSYEKL. CDR3 protein: CASSAAWEGTEAFF. Written as DNA, the CDR3 is TGCGCCAGCAGCGCCGCCTGGGAGGGCACTGAAGCTTTCTTT.

The chain joins TRBV29-1 to TRBJ1-2; D is perhaps TRBD1 (5 bases). Germline CDR1 is SQVTM and CDR2 is ANQGSEA. Trimming pared 4 bases from V and 4 bases from J, leaving 13 bases between. The CDR3 is made up of 13 amino acids. The CDR3 DNA follows: TGCAGCGTTGGTAGGCAGGGTAGCTATGGCTACACCTTC. Its protein is CSVGRQGSYGYTF.

This clone was recorded a few times. This chain joins TRBV4-1 and TRBJ1-1; no reliable D call. V was shortened by 7 bases and J by 2 bases, with 11 bases between the two germline ends. CDR3 size: 13 residues. Germline CDR1 MGHRA, CDR2 YSYEKL. CDR3 residues: CASNRGVNTEAFF. The CDR3 DNA follows: TGCGCCAGCAACCGGGGAGTTAACACTGAAGCTTTCTTT.

The rearrangement joins TRBV14 to TRBJ1-2; D not certain. The CDR3 has 16 residues. Between the trimmed V and J ends, which lost 1 base and 4 bases, there was a span of 16 bases. CDR1 and CDR2 (germline): SGHDN, FVKESK. CDR3: CASSQVRGPLTYGYTF. CDR3 sequence (DNA): TGTGCCAGCAGCCAAGTACGAGGCCCCCTTACCTATGGCTACACCTTC.

This chain uses TRBV5-1 with TRBJ1-3, with D perhaps TRBD1 (5 bases). CDR1 is SGHRS and CDR2 is YFSETQ in the germline V gene. V was pared by 4 bases and J by 8 bases, with 13 bases between. This CDR3 contains 13 residues. CDR3 sequence: CASSPTGGDTIYF. In DNA, the CDR3 is TGCGCCAGCAGCCCGACGGGAGGGGACACCATATATTTT.

V is TRBV12-3 or TRBV12-4 and J is TRBJ1-2, with 9 bases lining up with TRBD1. After removal of 6 bases from V and 8 bases from J, the junction contained 7 bases not matched to a gene. The CDR3 covers 13 residues. In DNA, the CDR3 is TGTGCCAGCAGATCCCACAGGGGGCAAGGCTACACCTTC. Translation: CASRSHRGQGYTF.

The rearrangement uses TRBV30 and TRBJ2-2, with D tentatively TRBD1 (6 bases). This CDR3 region has 13 residues. Germline V gene sequence: CDR1 GTSNPN, CDR2 SVGIG (reference sequence). Trimming removed 0 bases at V and 8 bases at J, with 10 bases between. The CDR3 sequence is CAWSVLGAGELFF. CDR3 DNA sequence: TGTGCCTGGAGTGTTCTGGGGGCGGGGGAGCTGTTTTTT.